These T cell receptor beta chains were read from a single sample in a study of STAT5B mutations in CD4+ large granular lymphocyte leukemia. TCRdb keeps only in-frame clones here, not all; method: immunoSEQ multiplex PCR. The profile shows about 35,000 clones, 68% of them singletons. Material for sequencing was CD4+ T cells from blood buffy coats. The receptors originated from a human donor in good health. Both conserved end residues are part of each CDR3. Each record gives: V gene, D gene, clone size, J gene, CDR3 DNA, CDR3 protein. D genes are given only for firm matches. Where a row states a size, it is once, few, many or the class of an expanded clone; other rows omit it.

V gene: TRBV4-3
D gene: NA
clone size: once
J gene: TRBJ1-6
CDR3 DNA: TGCGCCAGCAGCCAAGATCGTAAGGGGAGCATCTATAATTCACCCCTCCACTTT
CDR3 protein: CASSQDRKGSIYNSPLHF

V gene: TRBV9
D gene: NA
clone size: NA
J gene: TRBJ2-5
CDR3 DNA: TGTGCCAGCAGCGTAGGGGGGGCGGGGTACAAAGAGACCCAGTACTTC
CDR3 protein: CASSVGGAGYKETQYF

V gene: TRBV5-1
D gene: NA
clone size: NA
J gene: TRBJ1-1
CDR3 DNA: TGCGCCAGCAGCTCGAGCTCCGGCCTGGGGAACACTGAAGCTTTCTTT
CDR3 protein: CASSSSSGLGNTEAFF

V gene: TRBV18
D gene: TRBD1
clone size: NA
J gene: TRBJ1-4
CDR3 DNA: TGTGCCAGCTCACCCAGGGACAGGGACGAAAAACTGTTTTTT
CDR3 protein: CASSPRDRDEKLFF

V gene: TRBV11-2
D gene: NA
clone size: NA
J gene: TRBJ1-1
CDR3 DNA: TGTGCCAGCAGCCCTACTGCCCAAGGGAACACTGAAGCTTTCTTT
CDR3 protein: CASSPTAQGNTEAFF

V gene: TRBV10-3
D gene: NA
clone size: NA
J gene: TRBJ2-3
CDR3 DNA: TGTGCCATCAGAGAACCACTAGCTAGCACAGATACGCAGTATTTT
CDR3 protein: CAIREPLASTDTQYF

V gene: TRBV29-1
D gene: TRBD1
clone size: NA
J gene: TRBJ1-2
CDR3 DNA: TGCAGCGTTGAAAGCAGACAGGGTTGGTATGGCTACACCTTC
CDR3 protein: CSVESRQGWYGYTF

V gene: TRBV29-1
D gene: NA
clone size: once
J gene: TRBJ1-2
CDR3 DNA: TGCAGCGTTATCCCCGCGACAGGTAGTTCTGGCTACACCTTC
CDR3 protein: CSVIPATGSSGYTF

V gene: TRBV9
D gene: NA
clone size: few
J gene: TRBJ2-1
CDR3 DNA: TGTGCCAGCAGCGTAGCTACCGGGACAACCTACAATGAGCAGTTCTTC
CDR3 protein: CASSVATGTTYNEQFF

V gene: TRBV7-8
D gene: NA
clone size: NA
J gene: TRBJ1-4
CDR3 DNA: TGTGCCAGCAGCCCTGGAGAGGGATTTAGGGAAAAACTGTTTTTT
CDR3 protein: CASSPGEGFREKLFF

V gene: TRBV5-5
D gene: TRBD1
clone size: NA
J gene: TRBJ2-7
CDR3 DNA: TGTGCCAGCAGCCTGGGACAGGGCCTGCCCTACGAGCAGTACTTC
CDR3 protein: CASSLGQGLPYEQYF

V gene: TRBV10-3
D gene: TRBD1
clone size: few
J gene: TRBJ1-2
CDR3 DNA: TGTGCCATCACAGGGACAGGGGCTAACTATGGCTACACCTTC
CDR3 protein: CAITGTGANYGYTF

V gene: TRBV9
D gene: NA
clone size: few
J gene: TRBJ1-2
CDR3 DNA: TGTGCCAGCAGCGCGACATCACAGGAGCGGGGTGGCTACACCTTC
CDR3 protein: CASSATSQERGGYTF

V gene: TRBV19
D gene: TRBD2
clone size: few
J gene: TRBJ2-1
CDR3 DNA: TGTGCCAGTAGTATTGCTGGCGGGGGGGACAATGAGCAGTTCTTC
CDR3 protein: CASSIAGGGDNEQFF